Below, 14 T cell receptor beta chains from the same sample are listed, as sequenced in a study of blood T cell repertoires in COVID-19. Assay: immunoSEQ multiplex PCR; the TCRdb copy retains only in-frame clones and omits some. The table lists 200,000 to 250,000 clones, 83% of them singletons. Sequencing was done on a sample of PBMCs or T cells enriched from blood (not recorded which). These receptors came from a woman aged 40 to 50 who had been exposed to COVID-19.

V and J are TRBV6-6 and TRBJ1-1; D unresolved. V was trimmed by 0 bases and J by 1 base, leaving 9 bases between them. This CDR3 has 15 amino acids. Germline V gene lookup returns CDR1 MNHNY and CDR2 SVGAGI (reference sequence). CDR3 DNA sequence: TGTGCCAGCAGTTACTCGACACAGCCGAACACTGAAGCTTTCTTT. Translation: CASSYSTQPNTEAFF.

The chain uses TRBV6-5 and TRBJ1-1; D uncertain. The CDR3 contains 16 residues. The V gene's germline CDR1 is MNHEY and CDR2 SVGAGI. Trimming took off 4 bases at V and 1 base at J, with 16 bases between the two ends. In nucleotides, the CDR3 is TGTGCCAGCAGTTTCAATATGGGCGGGAGGAACACTGAAGCTTTCTTT. It yields the protein CASSFNMGGRNTEAFF.

V gene TRBV5-1 combines with J gene TRBJ2-7; maybe TRBD1 (5 bases). Germline CDR1 SGHRS, CDR2 YFSETQ. V was trimmed by 0 bases and J by 5 bases, leaving 12 bases between them. The CDR3 sequence is 14 residues long. CDR3 amino acids: CASSLGGRAHEQYF. The CDR3 coding sequence is TGCGCCAGCAGCTTGGGGGGCAGGGCACACGAGCAGTACTTC.

The chain links TRBV7-2 to TRBJ2-5; D perhaps matches TRBD2 (6 bases). The CDR3 runs to 15 residues. Germline V gene sequence: CDR1 SGHTA, CDR2 FQGNSA. Trimming removed 1 base at V and 5 bases at J, with 14 bases between. The CDR3: CASSLVSGKAETQYF. The CDR3 nucleotides are TGTGCCAGCAGCTTAGTTAGCGGCAAGGCGGAGACCCAGTACTTC.

The chain uses TRBV29-1 and TRBJ1-1; D perhaps matches TRBD1 (6 bases). V was pared by 4 bases and J by 1 base, with 16 bases between. The CDR3 has 15 residues. CDR1 SQVTM and CDR2 ANQGSEA come from the germline V gene. CDR3 region: CSVVGGDTTNTEAFF. CDR3 in DNA: TGCAGCGTTGTCGGGGGGGACACCACGAACACTGAAGCTTTCTTT. Full variable domain (missing parts from reference TRBV29-1 and TRBJ1-1): SAVISQKPSRDICQRGTSLTIQCQVDSQVTMMFWYRQQPGQSLTLIATANQGSEATYESGFVIDKFPISRPNLTFSTLTVSNMSPEDSSIYLCSVVGGDTTNTEAFFGQGTRLTVV.

The chain combines TRBV5-1 with TRBJ1-2; a possible D gene is TRBD1 (5 bases). The length of the CDR3 is 15 residues. The V gene lost 0 bases and the J gene lost 2 bases, with 11 bases spanning the gap. In germline, CDR1 is SGHRS, CDR2 YFSETQ. The CDR3 DNA reads TGCGCCAGCAGCTTGGTAGTAGGGGAAAACTATGGCTACACCTTC. Amino acid sequence: CASSLVVGENYGYTF.

This clone was detected only once. The rearrangement uses TRBV6-5 and TRBJ2-6; no definite D call. CDR3 length equals 15 residues. Per the germline V gene, CDR1 is MNHEY and CDR2 is SVGAGI. V lost 6 bases to trimming and J lost 0 bases, with 9 bases between them. CDR3 nucleotides: TGTGCCAGCAGCCTAGAAGTCTCTGGGGCCAACGTCCTGACTTTC. This codes for CASSLEVSGANVLTF.

The chain recombines TRBV7-3 with TRBJ2-6, with D unclear. This CDR3 has 16 residues. Germline V lookup: CDR1 SGHTA, CDR2 FQGTGA. Trimming removed 2 bases from V and 0 bases from J, with 8 bases in between. CDR3 loop: CASSLVPRSGANVLTF. CDR3 bases: TGTGCCAGCAGCTTAGTTCCCCGCTCTGGGGCCAACGTCCTGACTTTC.

The chain joins TRBV7-9 to TRBJ1-2, with D unresolved. CDR3 size: 13 residues. In germline, CDR1 is SEHNR, CDR2 FQNEAQ (reference sequence). V lost 5 bases, J lost 0 bases, and 7 bases lay in between. CDR3 region: CASSTQTNYGYTF. CDR3 in DNA: TGTGCCAGCAGCACCCAGACTAACTATGGCTACACCTTC.

The chain recombines TRBV5-6 with TRBJ1-2, with TRBD1 identical over 9 bases. This CDR3 region has 15 residues. Per germline, CDR1 SGHDT and CDR2 YYEEEE. With V trimmed by 2 bases and J by 8 bases, 10 bases remained unmatched. CDR3 sequence: CASSFLGQGTEGYTF. The DNA for the CDR3 is TGTGCCAGCAGCTTCTTGGGACAGGGAACGGAAGGCTACACCTTC.

This chain joins TRBV10-3 and TRBJ1-1; D call uncertain. Germline values: CDR1 ENHRY, CDR2 SYGVKD. This CDR3 comprises 13 residues. V was shortened by 3 bases and J by 0 bases, with 5 bases between the two germline ends. CDR3 protein: CAISDLVNTEAFF. CDR3 nucleotides: TGTGCCATCAGTGACCTCGTGAACACTGAAGCTTTCTTT.

J is TRBJ1-2 and V is TRBV2; a possible D gene is TRBD1 (5 bases). Trimming stripped 4 bases from V and 2 bases from J, with 14 bases between. Germline values: CDR1 SNHLY, CDR2 FYNNEI. The CDR3 is 15 residues long. Here the CDR3 reads CASSGDSPLNYGYTF. In DNA form, the CDR3 reads TGTGCCAGCAGTGGAGACAGCCCCCTCAACTATGGCTACACCTTC.

The rearrangement joins TRBV5-4 to TRBJ2-7; 7 bases are a match to TRBD2. The germline V gene encodes CDR1 SGHNT and CDR2 YYREEE (reference sequence). The trim removed 7 bases at V and 2 bases at J, leaving 12 bases unmatched. The CDR3 consists of 15 residues. CDR3 protein: CASRGGDPKPYEQYF. DNA of the CDR3: TGTGCCAGCCGTGGGGGGGACCCTAAGCCCTACGAGCAGTACTTC.

CDR3 protein: CASSPQGNQPQHF. For the CDR3, the DNA is TGTGCCAGCAGCCCACAGGGGAATCAGCCCCAGCATTTT. The J gene is TRBJ1-5, the V gene TRBV7-8; 7 bases are a match to TRBD1. The V segment lost 5 bases and the J segment 4 bases; nucleotides outside the gene matches: 2. This CDR3 is 13 amino acids long. Germline CDR1 reads SGHVS; CDR2 reads FQNEAQ.